These 10 T cell receptor beta chains share one sample of origin, sequenced in a study of blood T cell repertoires in COVID-19. Some clones are missing from TCRdb's copy, which holds only in-frame ones; the method was immunoSEQ multiplex PCR. The table records some 50,000 clones, over 80% of them present only once. The sample consisted of peripheral blood. The receptors come from a woman older than 75 with COVID-19, enrolled during active disease.

The chain joins TRBV19 to TRBJ1-1; 9 bases map to TRBD1. Germline CDR1 reads LNHDA; CDR2 reads SQIVND (reference sequence). V shed 3 bases and J 4 bases; nucleotides not matched to a gene: 6. CDR3 length: 15 amino acids. The CDR3 coding sequence is TGTGCCAGTAGTATTGGGACAGGGTCCCCCACTGAAGCTTTCTTT. Its protein product is CASSIGTGSPTEAFF.

The chain joins TRBV28 to TRBJ2-7, with 8 nucleotides matching TRBD2. With V trimmed by 6 bases and J by 0 bases, 7 bases remained unmatched. The CDR3 has 15 residues. The germline gives CDR1 MDHEN, CDR2 SYDVKM. CDR3 sequence: CASSKTSGPSYEQYF. The CDR3 DNA reads as TGTGCCAGCAGCAAAACTAGCGGACCCTCCTACGAGCAGTACTTC.

The gene calls are TRBV3-1 (or the pseudogene TRBV3-2) and TRBJ2-1, with TRBD2 identical over 13 bases. With V trimmed by 4 bases and J by 12 bases, 3 bases remained unmatched. The CDR3 contains 13 residues. Germline V lookup: CDR1 LGHDT, CDR2 YNNKEL (reference sequence). The CDR3 loop reads CASSRTSGGGQFF. CDR3 DNA: TGTGCCAGCAGCCGGACTAGCGGGGGAGGGCAGTTCTTC.

J is TRBJ1-1 and V is TRBV27; perhaps TRBD1 as D (5 bases). Germline CDR1 MNHEY, CDR2 SMNVEV (reference sequence). Trimming shortened V by 4 bases and J by 3 bases, and 12 bases separated the two germline ends. The CDR3 runs to 14 residues. CDR3 sequence: CASSSPGLYTEAFF. The CDR3 DNA follows: TGTGCCAGCAGTTCTCCGGGACTATACACTGAAGCTTTCTTT.

J is TRBJ1-2 and V is TRBV30; possibly TRBD1 for D (6 bases). Germline CDR1 is GTSNPN and CDR2 is SVGIG (reference sequence). V gave up 1 base and J gave up 0 bases, with 9 bases separating them. This CDR3 comprises 14 residues. The CDR3 DNA sequence: TGTGCCTGGAGTGGGACAGTCACTAACTATGGCTACACCTTC. Translating gives CAWSGTVTNYGYTF.

The V and J genes are TRBV28 and TRBJ2-5, with 8 nucleotides matching TRBD1. Germline V CDR1 and CDR2: MDHEN, SYDVKM. The CDR3 has 15 residues. The V gene end was trimmed by 5 bases and the J gene end by 10 bases; junction bases not matched to a gene: 15. The chain's CDR3 is CASSPLGQARGDQYF. The CDR3, as DNA: TGTGCCAGCAGTCCGCTGGGACAGGCGCGGGGTGACCAGTACTTC. Filled out from reference TRBV28 and TRBJ2-5, the complete variable domain reads DVKVTQSSRYLVKRTGEKVFLECVQDMDHENMFWYRQDPGLGLRLIYFSYDVKMKEKGDIPEGYSVSREKKERFSLILESASTNQTSMYLCASSPLGQARGDQYFGPGTRLLVL.

Comments on this clone: This CDR3 is missing its conserved last phenylalanine or tryptophan, likely due to a read error. The J gene is TRBJ1-5, the V gene TRBV28; D is unresolved. CDR3 length equals 15 residues. Germline CDR1 reads MDHEN; CDR2 reads SYDVKM. V was pared by 2 bases and J by 5 bases, with 13 bases between. The CDR3 loop reads CASSLRLQIDQPQHL. As DNA, the CDR3 is TGTGCCAGCAGTTTACGCCTACAGATCGATCAGCCCCAGCATCTT.

V gene TRBV14 combines with J gene TRBJ2-1; 8 bases are a match to TRBD2. Germline V CDR1 and CDR2: SGHDN, FVKESK. V lost 5 bases to trimming and J lost 2 bases; unmatched junction nucleotides: 5. This CDR3 is 15 amino acids long. The CDR3 is CASSKLAEPYNEQFF. CDR3 in DNA: TGTGCCAGCAGCAAACTAGCGGAGCCCTACAATGAGCAGTTCTTC.

The chain couples TRBV11-2 to TRBJ1-2, with 10 positions matching TRBD1. The CDR3 runs to 14 residues. The germline gives CDR1 SGHAT, CDR2 FQNNGV. Losses at the gene ends were 7 bases for V and 8 bases for J; bases not matched to a gene: 10. CDR3 amino acids: CASTRGTGVKGYTF. The CDR3 DNA is TGTGCCAGCACCCGGGGGACAGGGGTAAAGGGCTACACCTTC.

The rearrangement joins TRBV6-2 or TRBV6-3 to TRBJ2-3; 9 positions match TRBD2. Germline V gene sequence: CDR1 MNHEY, CDR2 SVGEGT. The CDR3 is 15 residues long. After removal of 2 bases from V and 6 bases from J, the junction contained 6 bases not matched to a gene. The CDR3 DNA follows: TGTGCCAGCAGTTACAGGACTAGCGTGCCGGATACGCAGTATTTT. Its translation is CASSYRTSVPDTQYF.